This entry is about one TCR beta chain. V was clipped by 3 bases and J by 6 bases, with 16 bases between them. CDR3 size: 14 residues. Germline V gene sequence: CDR1 SGDLS, CDR2 YYNGEE. Reverse transcription used 0.5 to 1 ug RNA and random hexamers. TCRdb itself ran the immunoSEQ multiplex PCR reads through MiXCR, one entry per CDR3 protein. The sample includes 150,000 to 200,000 distinct CDR3 sequences, 90% to 95% seen only once; the top ten take about 0.09%. This entry comes from a study of CD8 T cells in Susac syndrome. The V call is TRBV9, the J call TRBJ2-7; a possible D gene is TRBD2 (5 bases). The origin of this receptor is a human donor with multiple sclerosis. The sequencing sample was made of CD4+ T cells from PBMCs. CDR3 protein: CASSAFLDAGEQYF. The DNA for the CDR3 is TGTGCCAGCAGCGCCTTCCTAGACGCGGGCGAGCAGTACTTC.